This TCR beta chain emerged from a study of T cells in Graves' hyperthyroidism and ophthalmopathy (dated by TCRdb to the late 2010s). For context, the study as a whole: Peripheral blood samples were taken at initial diagnosis, before any treatment was given. To identify distinguishing TCR V-J signatures, a discovery cohort of about 95 patients was used, comprising approximately 40 with Graves' ophthalmopathy and around 60 with stable Graves' hyperthyroidism. An independent validation cohort of fewer than 20 hyperthyroidism patients and roughly 16 patients who later progressed to ophthalmopathy tested prospective prediction of ophthalmopathy. The 100 discovery patients were divided at random into training and test sets in a 7:3 ratio. Thyroid tissue and blood T-cell repertoires from more than 5 Graves' hyperthyroidism patients were also compared in the study. Following sampling, methimazole starting at 30 mg daily was given to hyperthyroidism patients, and high-dose intravenous methylprednisolone was given to ophthalmopathy patients. According to the paper, TCR Vbeta CDR3 sequencing was carried out on some 130 peripheral blood samples, which came from some 41 ophthalmopathy, roughly 75 hyperthyroidism and approximately 17 progressor patients.

Amplification of TCR beta CDR3 regions was carried out from RNA transcripts. The first round of RT-PCR for the TCR CDR3 was performed with the HTBI primer set and the Qiagen OneStep RT-PCR kit. The libraries were constructed in a second round of multiplex PCR and then size-selected and purified. Paired-end sequencing of the libraries was performed with 100 bp reads on an Illumina HiSeq2000. Under the source paper's analysis protocol: Raw data were processed with SOAPnuke, discarding reads with adapters, uncalled bases, mean Phred below 15, or no exact constant-primer or identifier match. COPE v1.2.5 was used to merge high-quality paired reads, and clonotypes were defined as unique nucleotide sequences. MiTCR v1.1 was used to align clonotypes to the IMGT TRBV, TRBD and TRBJ reference segments. Analysis was restricted to V-J combinations with a frequency above 0.0001, which covered about 99% of repertoires. A TCS score was defined as the ratio of F50 (clonal expansion) to E x V (chaos), with BLOSUM62-based TCRdist applied between CDR3 peptides within each V-J. Welch's t-statistics and random forest reduced fewer than 550 V-J features to 10 to 15, which were used in a naive Bayes classifier (R e1071). TCRdb itself trimmed the public reads at Q25 with fastp, ran MiXCR and retained productive beta chains. Here each entry gathers all rows of one CDR3 protein and keeps the most common genes and DNA. The V and J calls shown here were made by TCRdb, not taken from the authors' results. Counted in this sample were around 300,000 distinct CDR3 sequences; less than 15% of them appeared once. Roughly 8% of the sample rests with the top ten.

This clonotype has only a few counts. Its antigen remains unidentified. Base-call qualities are not available, and no considerably larger clone is one nucleotide away. General findings and caveats noted by the study authors: No statistical method was used to set the sample size in advance, and investigators knew the group allocation. In validation, the model predicted progression to ophthalmopathy with about 71% sensitivity and 72% to 75% specificity, a median of approximately 6.5 months before onset. Ophthalmopathy was separated from stable hyperthyroidism by a 13 V-J signature model, with over 85% sensitivity and 81% to 82% specificity obtained in cross-validation and 80%/75% obtained in testing. Most expanded thyroid clonotypes (frequency above 0.001) were also detected in blood, suggesting blood repertoires may reflect thyroid immune responses.

Hyperthyroidism patients were newly diagnosed, had a disease duration of under 2 months, and were aged 18 to 65 years. Exclusion was applied to patients with uncontrolled infections, other autoimmune diseases, pregnancy or lactation. Diagnoses relied on clinical symptoms, serum thyroxine and TRAb, thyroid ultrasound and orbital computed tomography. Blood from progressor patients was collected at the time of first diagnosis with hyperthyroidism, before any ophthalmopathy symptoms had appeared. PBMCs were isolated from about 9.1 ml of fresh peripheral blood by Ficoll-Paque density gradient centrifugation. Progressor patients were initially diagnosed with Graves' hyperthyroidism and developed ophthalmopathy during follow-up. Total RNA was extracted with Trizol reagent, and quality was checked on an Agilent 2100 Bioanalyzer. Including the terminal cysteine and phenylalanine, the CDR3 comprises 14 residues. Here the CDR3 DNA is all that survives: 42 bases in frame from base 1. Per the germline V gene (reference sequence), GTSNPN is the CDR1 and SVGIG is the CDR2. After removal of 4 bases from V and 6 bases from J, the junction retains 6 bases not matched to a gene.

The sequence was collected from a young woman with Graves' hyperthyroidism that later progressed to Graves' ophthalmopathy. The V and J segments used are TRBV30 and TRBJ1-6; the junction holds 7 bases that match TRBD1. Sequencing was carried out using blood. CDR3 sequence: CAWTGGAINSPLHF. The DNA reads as follows: TGTGCCTGGACAGGGGGGGCGATTAATTCACCCCTCCACTTT.